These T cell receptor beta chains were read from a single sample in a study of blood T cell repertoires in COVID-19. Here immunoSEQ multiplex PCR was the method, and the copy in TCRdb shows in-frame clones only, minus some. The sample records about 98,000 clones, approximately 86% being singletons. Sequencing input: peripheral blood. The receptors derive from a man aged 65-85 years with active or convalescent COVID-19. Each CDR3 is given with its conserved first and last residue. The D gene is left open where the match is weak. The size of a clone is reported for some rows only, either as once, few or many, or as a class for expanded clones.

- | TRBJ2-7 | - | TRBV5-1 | CASSWTEFYEQYF | TGCGCCAGCAGCTGGACAGAGTTTTACGAGCAGTACTTC
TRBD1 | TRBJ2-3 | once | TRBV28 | CASRSGGIGQTDTQYF | TGTGCCAGCAGGTCAGGGGGAATAGGCCAAACAGATACGCAGTATTTT
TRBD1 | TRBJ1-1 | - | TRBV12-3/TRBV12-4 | CASSYRGDTEAFF | TGTGCCAGCAGCTACAGGGGGGACACTGAAGCTTTCTTT
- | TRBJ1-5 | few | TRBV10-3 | CAIRLSEFQPQHF | TGTGCCATCAGGCTAAGCGAGTTTCAGCCCCAGCATTTT
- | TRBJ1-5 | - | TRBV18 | CASSPTQEQPQHF | TGTGCCAGCTCACCCACTCAGGAACAGCCCCAGCATTTT
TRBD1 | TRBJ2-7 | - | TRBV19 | CASSIAGQGAGQYF | TGTGCCAGTAGTATAGCCGGACAGGGTGCGGGCCAGTACTTC
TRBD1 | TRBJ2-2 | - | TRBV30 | CAWSGRQYRGRGELFF | TGTGCCTGGAGCGGCAGACAGTACAGGGGACGCGGGGAGCTGTTTTTT
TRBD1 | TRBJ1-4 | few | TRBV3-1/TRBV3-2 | CASSQAGQVVKLFF | TGTGCCAGCAGCCAAGCGGGACAGGTGGTAAAACTGTTTTTT
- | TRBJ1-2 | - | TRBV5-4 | CASSPSQGSYGYTF | TGTGCCAGCAGCCCCTCCCAGGGATCCTATGGCTACACCTTC
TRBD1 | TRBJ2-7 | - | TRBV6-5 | CASTPRTGYEQYF | TGTGCCAGCACCCCTCGGACAGGTTACGAGCAGTACTTC
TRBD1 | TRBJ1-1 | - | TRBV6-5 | CASVDRGRMNTEAFF | TGTGCCAGCGTGGACAGGGGGCGAATGAACACTGAAGCTTTCTTT
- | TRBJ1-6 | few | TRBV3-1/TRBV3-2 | CASSQGQMINSPLHF | TGTGCCAGCAGCCAAGGACAGATGATTAATTCACCCCTCCACTTT
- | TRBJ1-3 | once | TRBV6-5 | CASNPTGSGNTIYF | TGTGCCAGCAACCCCACGGGCTCTGGAAACACCATATATTTT
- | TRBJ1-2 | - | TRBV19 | CASSIEGRGGYTF | TGTGCCAGTAGTATAGAGGGCCGGGGAGGCTACACCTTC
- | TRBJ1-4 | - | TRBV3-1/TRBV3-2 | CASSARQEEKLFF | TGTGCCAGCAGCGCGCGACAGGAAGAGAAACTGTTTTTT
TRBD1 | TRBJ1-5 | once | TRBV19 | CASSSPGGWSNQPQHF | TGTGCCAGTAGTTCTCCAGGGGGTTGGAGCAATCAGCCCCAGCATTTT
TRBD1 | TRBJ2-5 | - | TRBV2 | CASGGQGYQETQYF | TGTGCCAGCGGGGGACAGGGGTACCAAGAGACCCAGTACTTC
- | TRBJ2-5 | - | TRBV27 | CASSLRGRGKETQYF | TGTGCCAGCAGTTTACGGGGTAGGGGGAAAGAGACCCAGTACTTC
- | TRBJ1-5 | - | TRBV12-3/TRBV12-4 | CASTLGGGQPQHF | TGTGCCAGCACCCTGGGGGGAGGGCAGCCCCAGCATTTT
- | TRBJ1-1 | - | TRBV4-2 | CASSQEERGMFAEAFF | TGTGCCAGCAGCCAAGAGGAGCGGGGGATGTTCGCTGAAGCTTTCTTT
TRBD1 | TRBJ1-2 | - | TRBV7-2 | CASSRAGTGKGYTF | TGTGCCAGCAGCCGGGCCGGGACAGGAAAAGGCTACACCTTC
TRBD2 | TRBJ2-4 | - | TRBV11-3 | CASSLETSGNLAKNIQYF | TGTGCCAGCAGCTTAGAGACTAGCGGGAATCTAGCCAAAAACATTCAGTACTTC
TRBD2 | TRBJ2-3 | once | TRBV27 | CASRSKGLAGADTQYF | TGTGCCAGCAGAAGCAAAGGACTAGCGGGGGCTGATACGCAGTATTTT
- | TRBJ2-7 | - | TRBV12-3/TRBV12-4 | CASSTSGSYEQYF | TGTGCCAGCAGCACATCGGGTTCGTACGAGCAGTACTTC
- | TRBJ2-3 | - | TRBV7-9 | CAIYRGTDTQYF | TGTGCCATCTACAGGGGCACAGATACGCAGTATTTT
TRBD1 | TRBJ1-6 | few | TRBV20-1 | CSASQTGARNSPLHF | TGCAGTGCTAGTCAGACAGGGGCCCGTAATTCACCCCTCCACTTT
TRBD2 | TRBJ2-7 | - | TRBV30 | CAWNGGGKKSYEQYF | TGTGCCTGGAATGGGGGGGGGAAGAAGAGCTACGAGCAGTACTTC
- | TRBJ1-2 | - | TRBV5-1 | CASSPGPGNYGYTF | TGCGCCAGCAGCCCCGGACCGGGAAACTATGGCTACACCTTC
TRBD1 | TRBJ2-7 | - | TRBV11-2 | CASSLQGVGSYEQYF | TGTGCCAGCAGCTTGCAGGGGGTAGGCTCCTACGAGCAGTACTTC
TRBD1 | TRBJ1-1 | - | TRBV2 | CASRGQGKTEAFF | TGTGCCAGCAGGGGACAGGGGAAGACTGAAGCTTTCTTT
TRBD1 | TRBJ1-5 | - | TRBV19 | CASIPRQGNQPQHF | TGTGCCAGTATTCCGAGACAGGGGAATCAGCCCCAGCATTTT
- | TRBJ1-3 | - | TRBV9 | CASSVDLSGNTIYF | TGTGCCAGCAGCGTAGATCTCTCTGGAAACACCATATATTTT
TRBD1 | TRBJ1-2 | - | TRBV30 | CAWSEPGGMDGYTF | TGTGCCTGGAGTGAGCCAGGGGGGATGGATGGCTACACCTTC
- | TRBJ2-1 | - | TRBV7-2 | CASSFSQGSYNEQFF | TGTGCCAGCAGCTTCTCTCAGGGCTCCTACAATGAGCAGTTCTTC
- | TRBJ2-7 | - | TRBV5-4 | CASSLEGGGSYEQYF | TGTGCCAGCAGCTTGGAAGGGGGGGGATCCTACGAGCAGTACTTC
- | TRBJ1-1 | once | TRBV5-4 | CASSFDSEAFF | TGTGCCAGCAGCTTCGACTCCGAAGCTTTCTTT
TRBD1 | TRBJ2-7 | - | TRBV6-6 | CASSPPGTGGWEQYF | TGTGCCAGCAGCCCGCCCGGGACAGGGGGCTGGGAGCAGTACTTC
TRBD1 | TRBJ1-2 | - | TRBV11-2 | CASSSLPGQGIANYGYTF | TGTGCCAGCAGCTCCCTACCCGGACAGGGGATAGCTAACTATGGCTACACCTTC
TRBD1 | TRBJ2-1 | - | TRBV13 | CASSVDRGNEQFF | TGTGCCAGCAGCGTCGACAGGGGCAATGAGCAGTTCTTC
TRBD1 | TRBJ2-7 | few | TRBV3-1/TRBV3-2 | CASSQEDRGRGYEQYF | TGTGCCAGCAGCCAAGAGGACAGGGGGCGCGGCTACGAGCAGTACTTC
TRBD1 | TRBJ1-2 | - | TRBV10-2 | CATGDRAANYGYTF | TGCGCCACGGGGGACAGGGCCGCTAACTATGGCTACACCTTC
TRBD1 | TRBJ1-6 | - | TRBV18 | CASSPTGFQSSYNSPLHF | TGTGCCAGCTCACCGACAGGGTTCCAGAGCTCCTATAATTCACCCCTCCACTTT
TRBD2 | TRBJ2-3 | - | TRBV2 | CASSGGGATDTQYF | TGTGCCAGCAGCGGGGGGGGAGCTACAGATACGCAGTATTTT
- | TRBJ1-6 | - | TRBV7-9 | CASSRGGRSPLHF | TGTGCCAGCAGCCGAGGGGGTCGGTCACCCCTCCACTTT
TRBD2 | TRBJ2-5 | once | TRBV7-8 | CASSLRASGGSVQETQYF | TGTGCCAGCAGCTTAAGGGCTAGCGGGGGATCAGTCCAAGAGACCCAGTACTTC
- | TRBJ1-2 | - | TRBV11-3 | CASSLDSGGDYGYTF | TGTGCCAGCAGCTTAGACTCAGGAGGAGACTATGGCTACACCTTC
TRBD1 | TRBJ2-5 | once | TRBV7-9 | CASSPRDRGGETQYF | TGTGCCAGCAGCCCCCGGGACAGGGGAGGCGAGACCCAGTACTTC
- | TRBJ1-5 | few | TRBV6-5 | CASSTRGQPQHF | TGTGCCAGCAGTACCAGGGGCCAGCCCCAGCATTTT
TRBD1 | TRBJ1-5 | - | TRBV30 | CAWSLSRGRLPQHF | TGTGCCTGGAGTTTGAGCAGGGGGCGACTGCCCCAGCATTTT